The next 19 T cell receptor beta chains were all read from a single sample in a study of T cell repertoires in cytomegalovirus infection. One entry per CDR3 protein results from TCRdb running MiXCR on the reads. The table has 130,000 or so distinct CDR3 sequences, 6.5% seen once; the top ten hold about 20%. Sequenced: PBMCs. Receptors were obtained from a human donor in good health (CMV status not recorded). Some clones in this sample may be carry-over from other donors' samples.

This clonotype was counted many times. The genes are TRBV12-3 or TRBV12-4 and TRBJ1-5; D is uncertain. V was shortened by 7 bases and J by 1 base, with 5 bases between the two germline ends. This CDR3 contains 12 residues. This CDR3 is CASMRSNQPQHF. In DNA form, the CDR3 reads TGTGCCAGCATGAGGAGCAATCAGCCCCAGCATTTT.

The rearrangement links TRBV18 to TRBJ1-4; weak D call: TRBD1 (5 bases). The V end lost 0 bases, the J end lost 7 bases, and 12 bases lay between the germline ends. CDR1 is KGHSH and CDR2 is LQKENI in the germline V gene. This CDR3 region has 15 residues. The CDR3 region is CASSPPGIRGEKLFF. The DNA of the CDR3 is TGTGCCAGCTCACCACCCGGGATAAGGGGTGAAAAACTGTTTTTT.

This chain uses TRBV2 with TRBJ1-6, with D unclear. The CDR3 spans 16 residues. V was pared by 7 bases and J by 0 bases, with 13 bases between. CDR1 and CDR2 (germline): SNHLY, FYNNEI. CDR3 sequence reads: CASKGRLSSYNSPLHF. CDR3 coding DNA: TGTGCCAGCAAAGGACGACTTAGCTCCTATAATTCACCCCTCCACTTT.

This clonotype was recorded many times. The V call is TRBV7-9, the J call TRBJ2-1; D unresolved. Per the germline V gene, CDR1 is SEHNR and CDR2 is FQNEAQ (reference sequence). This CDR3 has 14 amino acids. Trimming took off 1 base at V and 2 bases at J, with 6 bases between the two ends. The CDR3 sequence is CASSLGGPYNEQFF. Written as DNA, the CDR3 is TGTGCCAGCAGCTTAGGAGGACCCTACAATGAGCAGTTCTTC. The entire variable domain, with the rest obtained from reference TRBV7-9 and TRBJ2-1, is as follows: DTGVSQNPRHKITKRGQNVTFRCDPISEHNRLYWYRQTLGQGPEFLTYFQNEAQLEKSRLLSDRFSAERPKGSFSTLEIQRTEQGDSAMYLCASSLGGPYNEQFFGPGTRLTVL.

Many counts were recorded for this clonotype. The chain couples TRBV7-2 to TRBJ1-2, with D possibly matching TRBD1 (5 bases). The CDR3 length is 16 residues. CDR1 and CDR2 (germline): SGHTA, FQGNSA. V was pared by 5 bases and J by 2 bases, with 18 bases between. The CDR3 protein is CASSQAGGAQNYGYTF. CDR3 DNA sequence: TGTGCCAGCAGCCAAGCCGGAGGGGCACAGAACTATGGCTACACCTTC.

This clonotype was seen many times. The chain is built from TRBV7-9 and TRBJ1-5; 9 nucleotides align to TRBD1. The V segment lost 1 base and the J segment 5 bases; nucleotides outside the gene matches: 0. The germline CDR1 and CDR2 sequences are SEHNR and FQNEAQ (reference sequence). There are 14 residues in the CDR3. The CDR3 DNA reads as TGTGCCAGCAGCTTAGGGGACAGGGATCAGCCCCAGCATTTT. This translates into CASSLGDRDQPQHF.

Details on this clonotype: A much more abundant neighbour one base away suggests this may be a read error. The chain recombines TRBV19 with TRBJ2-1, with 12 positions matching TRBD2. J gave up 7 bases and V 3 bases, and 7 bases lay outside the gene matches. This CDR3 contains 16 residues. CDR1 LNHDA and CDR2 SQIVND come from the germline V gene (reference sequence). The CDR3 nucleotides read TGTGCCAGTAGTATTCCGCCCGGACTAGCGGGAAATGAGCAGTTCTTC. Its protein is CASSIPPGLAGNEQFF. The entire variable domain, with the rest obtained from reference TRBV19 and TRBJ2-1, is as follows: DGGITQSPKYLFRKEGQNVTLSCEQNLNHDAMYWYRQDPGQGLRLIYYSQIVNDFQKGDIAEGYSVSREKKESFPLTVTSAQKNPTAFYLCASSIPPGLAGNEQFFGPGTRLTVL.

This clonotype was recorded many times. The rearrangement links TRBV7-2 to TRBJ1-2, with a tentative D call TRBD1 (6 bases). Trimming left V 7 bases short and J 8 bases short, with 23 bases between. CDR1 SGHTA and CDR2 FQGNSA come from the germline V gene. This CDR3 region has 15 residues. CDR3 nucleotides: TGTGCCAGCAACAACCAAAGGACAGCTTCAAGCGGCTACACCTTC. This sequence encodes CASNNQRTASSGYTF.

This clonotype occurred many times. The gene calls are TRBV20-1 and TRBJ1-1; D is possibly TRBD1 (6 bases). Trimming stripped 8 bases from V and 4 bases from J, with 17 bases between. Germline V lookup: CDR1 DFQATT, CDR2 SNEGSKA (reference sequence). The CDR3 sequence is 13 residues long. The CDR3 DNA sequence: TGCAGTCTCCAGGAGGGGGGCTCCACTGAAGCTTTCTTT. This translates into CSLQEGGSTEAFF.

The rearrangement links TRBV28 to TRBJ1-5; D may be TRBD1 (6 bases). The CDR3 covers 13 residues. Per germline, CDR1 MDHEN and CDR2 SYDVKM. The germline V and J ends were trimmed by 7 bases and 2 bases, with 9 bases remaining between them. The CDR3 coding sequence is TGTGCCAGCATTCGACAGGGCAATCAGCCCCAGCATTTT. Translation gives CASIRQGNQPQHF.

This clonotype was counted at least ten times. The J gene is TRBJ2-2, the V gene TRBV7-2; D tentatively reads TRBD1 or TRBD2 (5 bases each). In germline, CDR1 is SGHTA, CDR2 FQGNSA. The V gene lost 9 bases and the J gene lost 0 bases, with 11 bases spanning the gap. CDR3 length: 14 residues. CDR3 nucleotides: TGTGCCAGTATGAGGGGCCCGAACACCGGGGAGCTGTTTTTT. It codes for CASMRGPNTGELFF.

About this clonotype: A much larger clone is a single base away; this may be a read error. The rearrangement uses TRBV2 and TRBJ1-1, with D maybe TRBD1 (5 bases). Germline assignment: CDR1 SNHLY and CDR2 FYNNEI. The CDR3 contains 14 residues. The CDR3, as DNA: TGTGCCAGCAGCTCGGGACTGCCGAACACTGAAGCTCTCTTT. This gives the protein CASSSGLPNTEALF.

This clonotype was recorded many times. The V call is TRBV12-3 or TRBV12-4, the J call TRBJ2-7; maybe TRBD1 (6 bases). V lost 7 bases to trimming and J lost 2 bases, with 9 bases between them. This CDR3 spans 12 amino acids. CDR3 amino acids: CASTQGAYEQYF. In DNA form, the CDR3 reads TGTGCCAGCACACAGGGAGCCTACGAGCAGTACTTC.

Many counts were recorded for this clonotype. The J gene is TRBJ2-1, the V gene TRBV7-2; 7 bases line up with TRBD2. This CDR3 has 17 residues. Per germline, CDR1 SGHTA and CDR2 FQGNSA. J lost 1 base, V lost 5 bases, and 11 bases had no gene match. Here the CDR3 reads CASSRDFGLGSYNEQFF. CDR3 DNA sequence: TGTGCCAGCAGCCGAGACTTTGGACTAGGGTCCTACAATGAGCAGTTCTTC.

This clonotype appeared many times. The chain is built from TRBV7-8 and TRBJ2-1; 13 bases fit TRBD2. J was trimmed by 7 bases and V by 5 bases; bases with no gene match: 8. CDR1 SGHVS and CDR2 FQNEAQ come from the germline V gene. The CDR3 consists of 16 residues. The CDR3 here is CASSRPGLAGKNEQFF. In nucleotides, the CDR3 is TGTGCCAGCAGCCGACCGGGACTAGCGGGGAAGAATGAGCAGTTCTTC.

This clonotype was observed at least ten times. The chain combines TRBV29-1 with TRBJ2-7; 16 bases match TRBD2. Germline V gives CDR1 SQVTM, CDR2 ANQGSEA. The ends lost 5 bases at V and 3 bases at J; junction bases unmatched: 10. The CDR3 runs 17 residues. The CDR3 protein is CSVRGGTSGGEIYEQYF. The CDR3 DNA sequence: TGCAGCGTTCGTGGGGGGACTAGCGGGGGGGAGATCTACGAGCAGTACTTC.

V is TRBV30 and J is TRBJ1-1; D may be TRBD1 (5 bases). CDR3 size: 12 residues. In germline, CDR1 is GTSNPN, CDR2 SVGIG (reference sequence). V lost 0 bases to trimming and J lost 11 bases, with 13 bases between them. Written as DNA, the CDR3 is TGTGCCTGGAGTGTACGACCGAGGGACGCTTTCTTT. It encodes CAWSVRPRDAFF.

This clonotype has only a few counts. This chain joins TRBV7-4 and TRBJ2-1, with D uncertain. CDR3 length equals 14 residues. Looked up from germline, CDR1 is SGHVT and CDR2 is SQSDAQ. V was trimmed by 4 bases and J by 8 bases, leaving 15 bases between them. CDR3 nucleotides: TGTGCCAGCAGCTGGTCTGACGGCCGGGATGAGCAGTTCTTC. This translates into CASSWSDGRDEQFF.

This clonotype was found many times. The chain is built from TRBV7-2 and TRBJ2-7, with D tentatively TRBD1 (5 bases). Between the trimmed V and J ends, which lost 3 bases and 4 bases, there was a span of 13 bases. The CDR3 has 14 amino acids. Looked up from germline, CDR1 is SGHTA and CDR2 is FQGNSA. DNA of the CDR3: TGTGCCAGCAGCTTTGGGCATAAGGGGTACGAGCAGTACTTC. Translation gives CASSFGHKGYEQYF.